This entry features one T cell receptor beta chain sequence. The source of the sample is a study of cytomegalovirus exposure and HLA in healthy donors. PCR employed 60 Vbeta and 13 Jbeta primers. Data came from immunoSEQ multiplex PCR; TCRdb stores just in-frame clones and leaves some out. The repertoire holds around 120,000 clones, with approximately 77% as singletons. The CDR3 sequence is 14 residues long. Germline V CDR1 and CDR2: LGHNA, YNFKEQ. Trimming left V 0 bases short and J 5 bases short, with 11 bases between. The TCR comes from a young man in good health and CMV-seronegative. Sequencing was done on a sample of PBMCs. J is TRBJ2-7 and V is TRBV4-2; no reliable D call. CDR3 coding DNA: TGTGCCAGCAGCCAAGACCCAACCCCAGACGAGCAGTACTTC. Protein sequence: CASSQDPTPDEQYF.